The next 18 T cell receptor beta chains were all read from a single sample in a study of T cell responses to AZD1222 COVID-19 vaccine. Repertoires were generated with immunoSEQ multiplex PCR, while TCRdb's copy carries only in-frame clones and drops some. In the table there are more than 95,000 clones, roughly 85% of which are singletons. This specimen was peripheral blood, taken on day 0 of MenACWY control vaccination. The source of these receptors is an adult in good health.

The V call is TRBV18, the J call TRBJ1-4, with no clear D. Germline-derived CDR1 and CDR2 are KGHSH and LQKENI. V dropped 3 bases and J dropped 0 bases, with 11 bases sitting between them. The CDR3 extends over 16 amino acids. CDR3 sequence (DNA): TGTGCCAGCTCACCTTATACAGACGCAACTAATGAAAAACTGTTTTTT. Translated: CASSPYTDATNEKLFF.

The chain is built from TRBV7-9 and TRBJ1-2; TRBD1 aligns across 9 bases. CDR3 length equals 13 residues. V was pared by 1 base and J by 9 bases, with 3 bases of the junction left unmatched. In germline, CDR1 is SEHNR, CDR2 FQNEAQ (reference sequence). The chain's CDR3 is CASSLGGTGSYTF. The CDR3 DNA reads TGTGCCAGCAGCTTAGGAGGGACAGGGAGCTACACCTTC.

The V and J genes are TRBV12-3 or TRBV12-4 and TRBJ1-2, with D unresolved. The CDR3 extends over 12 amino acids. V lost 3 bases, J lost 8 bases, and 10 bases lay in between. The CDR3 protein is CASSFDARGYTF. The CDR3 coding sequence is TGTGCCAGCAGTTTCGACGCTAGGGGCTACACCTTC.

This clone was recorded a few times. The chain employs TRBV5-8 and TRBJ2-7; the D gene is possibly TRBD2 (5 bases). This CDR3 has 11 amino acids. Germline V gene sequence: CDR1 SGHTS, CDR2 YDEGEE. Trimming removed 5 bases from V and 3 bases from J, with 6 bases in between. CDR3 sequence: CASRRGYEQYF. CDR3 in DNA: TGTGCCAGCAGACGGGGCTACGAGCAGTACTTC.

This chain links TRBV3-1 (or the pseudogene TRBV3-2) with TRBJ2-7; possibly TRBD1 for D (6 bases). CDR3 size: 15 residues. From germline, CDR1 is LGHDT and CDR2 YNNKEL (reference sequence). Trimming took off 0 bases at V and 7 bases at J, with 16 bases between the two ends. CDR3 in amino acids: CASSQEWTARREQYF. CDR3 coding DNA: TGTGCCAGCAGCCAAGAGTGGACAGCCCGCCGAGAGCAGTACTTC.

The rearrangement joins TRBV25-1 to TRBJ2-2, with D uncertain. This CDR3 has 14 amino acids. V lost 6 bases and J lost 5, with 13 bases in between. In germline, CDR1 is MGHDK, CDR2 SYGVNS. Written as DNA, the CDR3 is TGTGCCAGCAGCCCAAAGGCGTGGACCGGGGAGCTGTTTTTT. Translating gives CASSPKAWTGELFF.

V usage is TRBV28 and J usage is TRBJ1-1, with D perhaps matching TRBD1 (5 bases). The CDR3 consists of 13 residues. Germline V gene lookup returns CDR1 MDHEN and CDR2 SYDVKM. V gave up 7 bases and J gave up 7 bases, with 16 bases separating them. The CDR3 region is CASIRRQGSEAFF. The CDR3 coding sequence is TGTGCCAGCATCAGGAGGCAGGGCAGTGAAGCTTTCTTT.

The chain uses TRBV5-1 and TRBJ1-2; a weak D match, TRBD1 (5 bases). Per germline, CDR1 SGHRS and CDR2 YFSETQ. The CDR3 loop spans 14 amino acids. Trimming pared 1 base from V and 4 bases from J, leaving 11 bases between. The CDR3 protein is CASSLMGVSYGYTF. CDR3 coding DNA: TGCGCCAGCAGCTTGATGGGGGTTAGCTATGGCTACACCTTC.

The CDR3 DNA sequence: TGTGCCAGCAGCCAAGATGGGACAGGGGGTGAAAAACTGTTTTTT. Protein: CASSQDGTGGEKLFF. This chain joins TRBV4-2 and TRBJ1-4; 11 bases map to TRBD1. J was trimmed by 7 bases and V by 0 bases; bases with no gene match: 1. Germline V gene lookup returns CDR1 LGHNA and CDR2 YNFKEQ. The CDR3 sequence is 15 residues long.

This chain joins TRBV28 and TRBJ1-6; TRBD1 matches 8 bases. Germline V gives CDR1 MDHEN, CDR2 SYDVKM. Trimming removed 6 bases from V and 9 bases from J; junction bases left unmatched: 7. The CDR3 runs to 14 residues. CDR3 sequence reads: CASSRTGQASPLHF. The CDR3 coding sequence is TGTGCCAGCAGCCGGACAGGGCAGGCTTCACCCCTCCACTTT. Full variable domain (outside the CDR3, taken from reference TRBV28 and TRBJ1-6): DVKVTQSSRYLVKRTGEKVFLECVQDMDHENMFWYRQDPGLGLRLIYFSYDVKMKEKGDIPEGYSVSREKKERFSLILESASTNQTSMYLCASSRTGQASPLHFGNGTRLTVT.

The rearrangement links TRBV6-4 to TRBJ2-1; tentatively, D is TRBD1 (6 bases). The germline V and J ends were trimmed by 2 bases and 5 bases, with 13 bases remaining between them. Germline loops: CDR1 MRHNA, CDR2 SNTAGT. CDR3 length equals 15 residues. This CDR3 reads CASSDEAGVHNEQFF. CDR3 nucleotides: TGTGCCAGCAGTGACGAGGCAGGGGTCCACAATGAGCAGTTCTTC.

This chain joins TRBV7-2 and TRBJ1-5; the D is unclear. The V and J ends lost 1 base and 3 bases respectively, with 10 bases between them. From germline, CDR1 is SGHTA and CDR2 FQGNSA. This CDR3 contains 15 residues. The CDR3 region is CASSLDGLSNQPQHF. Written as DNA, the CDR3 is TGTGCCAGCAGCTTAGACGGACTGTCCAATCAGCCCCAGCATTTT.

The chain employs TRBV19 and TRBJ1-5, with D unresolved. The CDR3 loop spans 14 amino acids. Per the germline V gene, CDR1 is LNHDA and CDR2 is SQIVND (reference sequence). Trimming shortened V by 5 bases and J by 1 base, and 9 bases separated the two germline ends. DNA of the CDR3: TGTGCCAGTAGTCTCTTAGGGAGCAATCAGCCCCAGCATTTT. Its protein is CASSLLGSNQPQHF.

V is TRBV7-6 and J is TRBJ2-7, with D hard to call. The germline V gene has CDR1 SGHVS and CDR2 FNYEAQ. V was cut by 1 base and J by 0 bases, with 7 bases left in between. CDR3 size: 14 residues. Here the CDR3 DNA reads TGTGCCAGCAGCTTAGGGCCGACCTCCTACGAGCAGTACTTC. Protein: CASSLGPTSYEQYF.

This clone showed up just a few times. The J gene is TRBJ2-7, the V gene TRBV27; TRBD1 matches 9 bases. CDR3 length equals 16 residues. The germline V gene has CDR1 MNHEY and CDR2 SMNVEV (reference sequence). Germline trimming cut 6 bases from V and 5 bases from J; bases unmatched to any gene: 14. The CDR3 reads CASSRLPGQGSHEQYF. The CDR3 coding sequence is TGTGCCAGCAGCCGACTACCGGGACAGGGTAGCCACGAGCAGTACTTC.

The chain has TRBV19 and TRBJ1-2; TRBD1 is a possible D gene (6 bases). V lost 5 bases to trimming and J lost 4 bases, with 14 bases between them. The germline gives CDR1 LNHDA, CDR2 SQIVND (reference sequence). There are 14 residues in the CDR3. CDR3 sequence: CASSPRTASYGYTF. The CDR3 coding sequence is TGTGCCAGTAGTCCCCGGACAGCGAGCTATGGCTACACCTTC. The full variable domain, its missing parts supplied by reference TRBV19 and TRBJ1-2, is DGGITQSPKYLFRKEGQNVTLSCEQNLNHDAMYWYRQDPGQGLRLIYYSQIVNDFQKGDIAEGYSVSREKKESFPLTVTSAQKNPTAFYLCASSPRTASYGYTFGSGTRLTVV.

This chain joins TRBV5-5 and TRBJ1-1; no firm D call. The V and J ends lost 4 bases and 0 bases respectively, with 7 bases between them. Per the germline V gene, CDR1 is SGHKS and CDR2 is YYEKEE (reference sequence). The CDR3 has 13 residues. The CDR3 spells CASSPDLNTEAFF. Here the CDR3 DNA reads TGTGCCAGCAGCCCTGACCTGAACACTGAAGCTTTCTTT.

In nucleotides, the CDR3 is TGTGCCAGCACCGCGGAGGGAGTCAGGGCTGGAAACACCATATATTTT. This sequence encodes CASTAEGVRAGNTIYF. This chain connects TRBV28 to TRBJ1-3; possibly TRBD1 for D (5 bases). The CDR3 sequence is 16 residues long. Germline V gene sequence: CDR1 MDHEN, CDR2 SYDVKM. V shed 7 bases and J shed 2 bases, with 18 bases lying between them.